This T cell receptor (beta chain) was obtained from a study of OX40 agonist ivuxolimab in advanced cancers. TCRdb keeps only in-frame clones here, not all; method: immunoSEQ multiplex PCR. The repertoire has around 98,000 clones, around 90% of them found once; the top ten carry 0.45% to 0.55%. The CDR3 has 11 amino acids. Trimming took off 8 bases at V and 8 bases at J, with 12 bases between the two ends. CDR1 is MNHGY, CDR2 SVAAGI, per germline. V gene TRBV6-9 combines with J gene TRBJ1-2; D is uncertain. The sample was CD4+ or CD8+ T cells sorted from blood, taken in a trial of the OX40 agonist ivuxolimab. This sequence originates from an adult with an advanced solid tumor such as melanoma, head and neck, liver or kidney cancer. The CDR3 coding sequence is TGTGCCAGCTGGCCGGGGAAAGGCTACACCTTC. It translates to CASWPGKGYTF.